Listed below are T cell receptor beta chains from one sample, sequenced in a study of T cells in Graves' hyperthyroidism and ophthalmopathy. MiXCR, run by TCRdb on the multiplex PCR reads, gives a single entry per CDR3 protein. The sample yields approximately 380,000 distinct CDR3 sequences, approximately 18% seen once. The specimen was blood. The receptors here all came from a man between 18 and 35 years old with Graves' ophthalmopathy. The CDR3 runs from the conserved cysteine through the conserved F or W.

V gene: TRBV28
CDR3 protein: CASSRDNPGNGYTF

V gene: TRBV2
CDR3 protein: CASSRYLAGGGDTQYF

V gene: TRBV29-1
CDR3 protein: CSVASGGNIYEQYF

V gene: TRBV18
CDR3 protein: CASSSGLAYGYTF

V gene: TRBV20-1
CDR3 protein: CSAGTGDRPQHF

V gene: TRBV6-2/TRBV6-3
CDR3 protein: CASTFLLQGAYGYTF

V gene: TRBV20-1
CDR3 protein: CSARAARAYEQYF

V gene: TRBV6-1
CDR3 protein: CASPRQGHFSSYNEQFF

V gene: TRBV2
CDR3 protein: CASRAWGQPNEKLFF

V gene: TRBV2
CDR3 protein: CASSDRQLGYEKLFF

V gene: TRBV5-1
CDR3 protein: CASSLQDRATEQYF

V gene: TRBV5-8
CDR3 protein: CASSWGPYEQYF

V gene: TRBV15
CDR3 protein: CATSRDRTSASNQPQHF

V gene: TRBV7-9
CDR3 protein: CASSRDSSGGRSGELFF

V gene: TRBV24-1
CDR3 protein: CATSNTGGGGNQPQHF

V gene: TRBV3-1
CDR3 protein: CASSRPPGTGATDTQYF

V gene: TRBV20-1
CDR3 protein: CSAAILAGVETQYF

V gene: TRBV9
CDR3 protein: CASSVGTGNQPQHF

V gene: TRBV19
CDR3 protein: CASSITASLEAFF

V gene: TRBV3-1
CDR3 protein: CASSQELAVNYEQYF

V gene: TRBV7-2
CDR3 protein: CASSLLDRGRARETQYF

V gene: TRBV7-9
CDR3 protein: CASSLSRTAWNEQFF

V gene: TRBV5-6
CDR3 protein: CASTLAASYEQYF

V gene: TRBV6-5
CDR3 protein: CASSYSMGQTYEQYF

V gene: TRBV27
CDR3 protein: CASSWPSGGLSTDTQYF

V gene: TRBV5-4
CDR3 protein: CAIGGAGQPQHF

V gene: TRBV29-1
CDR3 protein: CSHQGNTEAFF

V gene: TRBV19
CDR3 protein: CASSRADLSNQPQHF

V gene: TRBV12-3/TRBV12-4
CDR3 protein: CASSRTGGAYGYTF

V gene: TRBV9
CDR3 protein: CASSGYHRGRNTEAFF

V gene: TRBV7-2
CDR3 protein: CASSLGSFYEQYF

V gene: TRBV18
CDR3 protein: CASSLGPNNYGYTF

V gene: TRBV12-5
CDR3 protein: CASGGGTGVSGYTF

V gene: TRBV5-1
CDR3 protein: CASSLGTSGRSNEQFF

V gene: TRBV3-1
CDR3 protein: CASSQGHNYNEQFF

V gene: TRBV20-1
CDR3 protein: CSARAGGSSYEQYF

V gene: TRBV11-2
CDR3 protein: CASSPDRGIGETQYF

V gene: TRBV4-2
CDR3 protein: CASSQDPSAGNTIYF

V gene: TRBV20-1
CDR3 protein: CSATDRDAGYTF

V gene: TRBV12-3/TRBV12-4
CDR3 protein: CASSLELARHEQFF